The 31 T cell receptor beta chains reported below all come from one sample, sequenced in a study of blood T cell repertoires in COVID-19. Profiled with immunoSEQ multiplex PCR; TCRdb holds only in-frame clones, not every one. Here the sample spans about 190,000 clones, around 80% being singletons. Sequenced: peripheral blood. Receptor source: a human donor in a cohort sampled during active COVID-19.

The chain has TRBV14 and TRBJ2-1, with 9 bases identical to TRBD2. The junction had 12 bases not matched to a gene; V was cut back by 5 bases and J by 7 bases. The CDR3 is made up of 16 amino acids. The germline V gene encodes CDR1 SGHDN and CDR2 FVKESK. The CDR3: CASSTRAGGIANEQFF. Written as DNA, the CDR3 is TGTGCCAGCAGCACTCGAGCGGGGGGTATAGCAAATGAGCAGTTCTTC. The full variable domain, its missing parts supplied by reference TRBV14 and TRBJ2-1, is EAGVTQFPSHSVIEKGQTVTLRCDPISGHDNLYWYRRVMGKEIKFLLHFVKESKQDESGMPNNRFLAERTGGTYSTLKVQPAELEDSGVYFCASSTRAGGIANEQFFGPGTRLTVL.

The chain carries TRBV29-1 and TRBJ2-3, with no clear D. V was cut by 7 bases and J by 3 bases, with 5 bases left in between. The germline V gene has CDR1 SQVTM and CDR2 ANQGSEA. CDR3 size: 10 residues. The CDR3 coding sequence is TGCAGCGCCCTAACAGATACGCAGTATTTT. Encoded protein: CSALTDTQYF.

The genes are TRBV5-1 and TRBJ2-1, with D possibly being TRBD2 (6 bases). V gave up 4 bases and J gave up 0 bases, with 11 bases separating them. Per the germline V gene, CDR1 is SGHRS and CDR2 is YFSETQ. There are 15 residues in the CDR3. Here the CDR3 DNA reads TGCGCCAGCAGCCCGGAGGGGATCTCCTACAATGAGCAGTTCTTC. Amino acid sequence: CASSPEGISYNEQFF.

This chain connects TRBV14 to TRBJ1-2; D remains ambiguous. The CDR3 consists of 13 residues. Per germline, CDR1 SGHDN and CDR2 FVKESK. Deletions cut 1 base from V and 7 bases from J, with 10 bases between. The CDR3 DNA reads as TGTGCCAGCAGCCAAGCACTGAGGGTTGGCTACACCTTC. Amino acid sequence: CASSQALRVGYTF.

This clone has more than one count but fewer than ten. This chain joins TRBV9 and TRBJ2-1; TRBD2 might be the D (5 bases). V was trimmed by 0 bases and J by 6 bases, leaving 13 bases between them. The CDR3 totals 15 residues. Germline-derived CDR1 and CDR2 are SGDLS and YYNGEE. The CDR3 bases are TGTGCCAGCAGCGTAGGCGAGGGCCGGGTCAATGAGCAGTTCTTC. Translating gives CASSVGEGRVNEQFF.

The rearrangement joins TRBV20-1 to TRBJ2-1, with D possibly being TRBD1 (6 bases). The ends were cut back, 6 bases at V and 15 bases at J, with 18 bases in the middle. The CDR3 has 11 amino acids. Germline V gene sequence: CDR1 DFQATT, CDR2 SNEGSKA (reference sequence). The CDR3 reads CSANLGQTGFF. DNA of the CDR3: TGCAGTGCAAATCTAGGACAGACCGGGTTCTTC.

This chain links TRBV5-1 with TRBJ1-3, with a possible D match to TRBD1 (5 bases). The germline V gene encodes CDR1 SGHRS and CDR2 YFSETQ. V gave up 5 bases and J gave up 0 bases, with 18 bases separating them. CDR3 length equals 17 residues. The CDR3 spells CASRNSPAGHSGNTIYF. In DNA, the CDR3 is TGCGCCAGCAGAAACAGTCCGGCAGGACACTCTGGAAACACCATATATTTT.

The chain has TRBV19 and TRBJ1-5, with D possibly being TRBD1 (5 bases). The CDR3 sequence is 16 residues long. Trimming took off 1 base at V and 5 bases at J, with 15 bases between the two ends. Germline V gene lookup returns CDR1 LNHDA and CDR2 SQIVND (reference sequence). CDR3 nucleotides: TGTGCCAGTAGTATAGGAGGCAGGGCCCTCGATCAGCCCCAGCATTTT. This encodes CASSIGGRALDQPQHF.

The gene calls are TRBV6-5 and TRBJ1-2; tentatively, D is TRBD1 (5 bases). CDR1 is MNHEY and CDR2 is SVGAGI in the germline V gene. The V and J ends lost 6 bases and 5 bases respectively, with 13 bases between them. The CDR3 runs to 13 residues. The CDR3 loop is CASRGLQRYGYTF. The CDR3 DNA follows: TGTGCCAGCAGGGGACTTCAGAGATATGGCTACACCTTC.

The V gene is TRBV5-1, the J gene TRBJ2-1; 9 bases agree with TRBD1. The CDR3 is 14 amino acids. V gave up 0 bases and J gave up 9 bases; unmatched junction bases: 4. CDR1 SGHRS and CDR2 YFSETQ come from the germline V gene. The CDR3 region has the DNA TGCGCCAGCAGCTTGGACAGGGGGCGTAGTGAGCAGTTCTTC. This codes for CASSLDRGRSEQFF.

This clone occurred once. The chain uses TRBV19 and TRBJ1-2; possibly TRBD1 for D (5 bases). The CDR3 extends over 14 amino acids. V gave up 5 bases and J gave up 5 bases, with 15 bases separating them. Germline V gene lookup returns CDR1 LNHDA and CDR2 SQIVND (reference sequence). Here the CDR3 DNA reads TGTGCCAGTAGTGCCCCAGGGCGGCGGTATGGCTACACCTTC. Translated: CASSAPGRRYGYTF.

The chain combines TRBV7-8 with TRBJ2-3, with 7 bases fitting TRBD1. CDR1 is SGHVS, CDR2 FQNEAQ, per germline. Trimming removed 6 bases from V and 3 bases from J; junction bases left unmatched: 6. The CDR3 is 14 amino acids. The CDR3 is CASRQGQGTDTQYF. CDR3 DNA: TGTGCCAGCAGACAGGGGCAGGGGACAGATACGCAGTATTTT.

The V call is TRBV6-5, the J call TRBJ2-3; the match to TRBD1 covers 8 bases. From germline, CDR1 is MNHEY and CDR2 SVGAGI. The CDR3 runs 15 residues. The V segment lost 6 bases and the J segment 0 bases; nucleotides outside the gene matches: 5. The CDR3 nucleotides read TGTGCCAGCAGGAAGGACAGGGCCAGCACAGATACGCAGTATTTT. Translating gives CASRKDRASTDTQYF.

J is TRBJ2-7 and V is TRBV21-1; TRBD1, the table's D call, was not compared with the DNA. TRBV21-1 has pseudogene status. The CDR3 is made up of 15 amino acids. The CDR3 DNA reads TGTGCCAGCACCCTCTTCCCGTCCGACAGGAACGAGCAGTACGTC. This sequence encodes CASTLFPSDRNEQYV.

The CDR3 spells CASSISQPSGANVLTF. The CDR3 DNA follows: TGTGCCAGTAGTATTAGCCAGCCCTCTGGGGCCAACGTCCTGACTTTC. V and J are TRBV19 and TRBJ2-6; no definite D call. V was trimmed by 3 bases and J by 0 bases, leaving 9 bases between them. CDR1 and CDR2 from the germline V gene are LNHDA and SQIVND (reference sequence). CDR3 length: 16 residues.

This clone showed up just a few times. The chain is built from TRBV11-3 and TRBJ1-6; 7 bases agree with TRBD1. Unmatched junction bases numbered 5, after V lost 5 bases and J lost 7 bases. The germline gives CDR1 SGHNT, CDR2 YENEEA. The length of the CDR3 is 14 residues. The CDR3: CASSLGTANSPLHF. In nucleotides, the CDR3 is TGTGCCAGCAGCCTCGGGACAGCGAATTCACCCCTCCACTTT.

About this clone itself: A much larger clone differs by one base, so this may be a read error. The chain is built from TRBV18 and TRBJ1-5, with 9 positions matching TRBD1. The germline gives CDR1 KGHSH, CDR2 LQKENI. V trimming: 6 bases; J trimming: 5 bases; junction bases outside the gene matches: 2. The CDR3 totals 13 residues. The CDR3 coding sequence is TGTGCCAGCTCCCGGGACAGGGATCAGCCCCAGCATTTT. It is translated as CASSRDRDQPQHF.

V is TRBV6-6 and J is TRBJ1-2; no clear D. The CDR3 spans 12 residues. The germline V gene encodes CDR1 MNHNY and CDR2 SVGAGI (reference sequence). V was pared by 6 bases and J by 6 bases, with 11 bases between. CDR3 DNA sequence: TGTGCCAGCAGCCCCGCGGGCCATGGCTACACCTTC. Translated: CASSPAGHGYTF.

The chain links TRBV19 to TRBJ2-7; 10 bases align to TRBD1. The CDR3 covers 14 residues. Germline assignment: CDR1 LNHDA and CDR2 SQIVND (reference sequence). Trimming took 4 bases from V and 2 from J; bases not matched to a gene: 2. This CDR3 is CASSTGTGAYEQYF. As DNA, the CDR3 is TGTGCCAGTAGTACCGGGACAGGGGCCTACGAGCAGTACTTC. The whole variable domain, remainder taken from reference TRBV19 and TRBJ2-7, is DGGITQSPKYLFRKEGQNVTLSCEQNLNHDAMYWYRQDPGQGLRLIYYSQIVNDFQKGDIAEGYSVSREKKESFPLTVTSAQKNPTAFYLCASSTGTGAYEQYFGPGTRLTVT.

The chain combines TRBV21-1 with TRBJ2-7; the table's D gene call, TRBD1, was not cross checked with the DNA. TRBV21-1 is a known pseudogene. The CDR3 consists of 15 residues. The CDR3 DNA reads TGTGCCAGCAGCAAGGAACGACAGGGGGTCTACGAGCAGTACTTC. It encodes CASSKERQGVYEQYF.

The chain joins TRBV3-1 (or the pseudogene TRBV3-2) to TRBJ1-1, with a tentative D call TRBD1 (6 bases). The ends were cut back, 3 bases at V and 6 bases at J, with 14 bases in the middle. CDR1 and CDR2 from the germline V gene are LGHDT and YNNKEL (reference sequence). The CDR3 sequence is 14 residues long. The CDR3 DNA reads as TGTGCCAGCAGCCATCCTAACAGGGCCCCTGAAGCTTTCTTT. Its protein is CASSHPNRAPEAFF.

This clone was counted a few times. The V gene is TRBV7-2, the J gene TRBJ1-1, with 8 bases lining up with TRBD1. Germline V gene data show CDR1 as SGHTA and CDR2 as FQGNSA. The J segment lost 5 bases and the V segment lost 2 bases, leaving 10 bases of the junction unmatched. This CDR3 contains 16 residues. The CDR3 DNA follows: TGTGCCAGCAGCTTAAGGAGGACAGGGTGGGGAACTGAAGCTTTCTTT. Translating gives CASSLRRTGWGTEAFF.

V is TRBV14 and J is TRBJ2-1, with 7 positions matching TRBD2. Germline CDR1 SGHDN, CDR2 FVKESK. This CDR3 spans 15 amino acids. Trimming at V came to 2 bases and at J to 10 bases, leaving 11 bases not matched to a gene. As DNA, the CDR3 is TGTGCCAGCAGCCAAAACGGGGGGTGGTCGGGAGAGCAGTTCTTC. Its protein product is CASSQNGGWSGEQFF.

The chain combines TRBV24-1 with TRBJ2-3, with 7 nucleotides matching TRBD1. There are 15 residues in the CDR3. In germline, CDR1 is KGHDR, CDR2 SFDVKD. The junction had 4 bases not matched to a gene; V was cut back by 2 bases and J by 3 bases. DNA of the CDR3: TGTGCCACCAGTGATTCCGGACAGGTTACAGATACGCAGTATTTT. Amino acid sequence: CATSDSGQVTDTQYF.

The rearrangement joins TRBV27 to TRBJ1-5, with 7 nucleotides matching TRBD1. V was pared by 3 bases and J by 2 bases, with 10 bases of the junction left unmatched. Germline V gene data show CDR1 as MNHEY and CDR2 as SMNVEV (reference sequence). This CDR3 spans 17 amino acids. The CDR3 nucleotides read TGTGCCAGCAGTTTTGAAGGGGGCAATCATCGCAATCAGCCCCAGCATTTT. It codes for CASSFEGGNHRNQPQHF.

The chain uses TRBV11-2 and TRBJ1-1; 9 bases are shared with TRBD1. The ends lost 5 bases at V and 6 bases at J; junction bases unmatched: 13. In germline, CDR1 is SGHAT, CDR2 FQNNGV. The CDR3 is made up of 16 amino acids. This CDR3 is CASSLNRQGVPPEAFF. The CDR3, as DNA: TGTGCCAGCAGCCTAAACCGACAGGGGGTCCCTCCTGAAGCTTTCTTT.

In its sample, this clone was seen a few times. V and J are TRBV2 and TRBJ1-6; D call uncertain. Per the germline V gene, CDR1 is SNHLY and CDR2 is FYNNEI. The CDR3 runs 17 residues. V dropped 6 bases and J dropped 4 bases, with 19 bases sitting between them. The CDR3 DNA follows: TGTGCCAGCAGCCACCAATTGAGACAATTTTATAATTCACCCCTCCACTTT. It encodes CASSHQLRQFYNSPLHF.

The CDR3 reads CASSVGTGSTNEKLFF. DNA for the CDR3: TGTGCCAGCAGCGTCGGGACAGGGAGTACTAATGAAAAACTGTTTTTT. V gene TRBV9 combines with J gene TRBJ1-4; 9 nucleotides align to TRBD1. Germline CDR1 reads SGDLS; CDR2 reads YYNGEE. The ends lost 2 bases at V and 2 bases at J; junction bases unmatched: 4. This CDR3 region has 16 residues. The variable domain in full, completed from reference TRBV9 and TRBJ1-4, reads DSGVTQTPKHLITATGQRVTLRCSPRSGDLSVYWYQQSLDQGLQFLIQYYNGEERAKGNILERFSAQQFPDLHSELNLSSLELGDSALYFCASSVGTGSTNEKLFFGSGTQLSVL.

The chain links TRBV18 to TRBJ1-2; D is perhaps TRBD1 (6 bases). Germline V lookup: CDR1 KGHSH, CDR2 LQKENI. Trimming removed 2 bases from V and 7 bases from J, with 23 bases in between. CDR3 size: 17 residues. The DNA of the CDR3 is TGTGCCAGCTCACCAGGTACTGCCAGACAGGTGTCGATTGGCTACACCTTC. Protein sequence: CASSPGTARQVSIGYTF.

The genes are TRBV5-6 and TRBJ1-3; unclear D gene. Germline V gene lookup returns CDR1 SGHDT and CDR2 YYEEEE. The CDR3 is made up of 14 amino acids. Between the trimmed V and J ends, which lost 4 bases and 0 bases, there was a span of 8 bases. CDR3 DNA sequence: TGTGCCAGCAGCCCAGAAAGCTCTGGAAACACCATATATTTT. Protein product: CASSPESSGNTIYF. The whole variable domain, remainder taken from reference TRBV5-6 and TRBJ1-3, is DAGVTQSPTHLIKTRGQQVTLRCSPKSGHDTVSWYQQALGQGPQFIFQYYEEEERQRGNFPDRFSGHQFPNYSSELNVNALLLGDSALYLCASSPESSGNTIYFGEGSWLTVV.

The chain recombines TRBV15 with TRBJ1-1; 8 nucleotides match TRBD1. The CDR3 runs to 16 residues. With 0 bases clipped from V and 1 base from J, the junction kept 4 bases outside the gene matches. Germline V lookup: CDR1 LNHNV, CDR2 YYDKDF (reference sequence). The CDR3 region is CATSRDFGTGNTEAFF. As DNA, the CDR3 is TGTGCCACCAGCAGAGATTTTGGGACAGGGAACACTGAAGCTTTCTTT.